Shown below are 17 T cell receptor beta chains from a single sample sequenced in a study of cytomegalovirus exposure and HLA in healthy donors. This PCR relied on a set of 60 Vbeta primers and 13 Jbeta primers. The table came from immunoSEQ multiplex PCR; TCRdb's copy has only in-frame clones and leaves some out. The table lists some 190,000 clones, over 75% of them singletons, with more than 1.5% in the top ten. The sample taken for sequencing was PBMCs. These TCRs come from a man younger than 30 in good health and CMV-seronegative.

This CDR3 is CASSSDRDRGLETQYF. The DNA of the CDR3 is TGTGCCAGCAGCTCCGACCGGGACAGGGGGTTAGAGACCCAGTACTTC. This rearrangement joins TRBV5-6 to TRBJ2-5; 11 bases align to TRBD1. This CDR3 spans 16 amino acids. Trimming at V came to 3 bases and at J to 4 bases, leaving 8 bases not matched to a gene. Germline V gene sequence: CDR1 SGHDT, CDR2 YYEEEE. The complete variable domain, with remaining parts taken from reference TRBV5-6 and TRBJ2-5, reads DAGVTQSPTHLIKTRGQQVTLRCSPKSGHDTVSWYQQALGQGPQFIFQYYEEEERQRGNFPDRFSGHQFPNYSSELNVNALLLGDSALYLCASSSDRDRGLETQYFGPGTRLLVL.

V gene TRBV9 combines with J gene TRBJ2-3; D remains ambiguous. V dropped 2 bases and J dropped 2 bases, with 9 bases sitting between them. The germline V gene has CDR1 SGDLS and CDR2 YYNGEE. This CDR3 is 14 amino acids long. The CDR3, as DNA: TGTGCCAGCAGCGTCGACACGTTCACAGATACGCAGTATTTT. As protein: CASSVDTFTDTQYF.

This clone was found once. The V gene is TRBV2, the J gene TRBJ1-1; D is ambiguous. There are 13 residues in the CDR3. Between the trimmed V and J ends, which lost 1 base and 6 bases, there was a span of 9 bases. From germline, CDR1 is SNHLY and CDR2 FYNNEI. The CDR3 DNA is TGTGCCAGCAGTGAAGTCCGATCGGCTGAAGCTTTCTTT. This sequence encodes CASSEVRSAEAFF.

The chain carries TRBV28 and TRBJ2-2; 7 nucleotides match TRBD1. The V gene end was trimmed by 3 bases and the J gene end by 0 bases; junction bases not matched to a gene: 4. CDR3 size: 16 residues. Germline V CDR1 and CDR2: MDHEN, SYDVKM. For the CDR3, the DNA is TGTGCCAGCAGTTTTCAGGGACAGCCGAACACCGGGGAGCTGTTTTTT. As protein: CASSFQGQPNTGELFF.

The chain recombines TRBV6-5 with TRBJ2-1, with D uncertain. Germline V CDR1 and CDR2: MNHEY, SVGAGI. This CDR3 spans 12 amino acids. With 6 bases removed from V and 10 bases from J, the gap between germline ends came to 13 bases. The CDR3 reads CASSLSLGEQFF. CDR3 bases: TGTGCCAGCAGCCTCAGCCTCGGGGAGCAGTTCTTC.

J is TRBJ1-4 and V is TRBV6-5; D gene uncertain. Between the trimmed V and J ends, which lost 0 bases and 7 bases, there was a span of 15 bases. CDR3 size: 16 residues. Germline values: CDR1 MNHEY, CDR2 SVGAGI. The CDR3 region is CASSYSVLQRGEKLFF. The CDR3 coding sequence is TGTGCCAGCAGTTACTCTGTCCTACAACGGGGTGAAAAACTGTTTTTT.

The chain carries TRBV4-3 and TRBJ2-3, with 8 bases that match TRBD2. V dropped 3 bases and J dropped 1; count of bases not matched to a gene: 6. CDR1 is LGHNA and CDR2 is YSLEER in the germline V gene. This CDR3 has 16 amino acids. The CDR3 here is CASSQGRGAGTDTQYF. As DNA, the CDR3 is TGCGCCAGCAGCCAGGGGCGGGGGGCTGGCACAGATACGCAGTATTTT.

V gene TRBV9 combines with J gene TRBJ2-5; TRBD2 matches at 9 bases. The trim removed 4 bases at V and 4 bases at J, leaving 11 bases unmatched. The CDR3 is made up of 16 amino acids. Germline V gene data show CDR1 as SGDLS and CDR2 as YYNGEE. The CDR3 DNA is TGTGCCAGCAGCAAAGGGACTAGCAATCAGGTAGAGACCCAGTACTTC. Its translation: CASSKGTSNQVETQYF. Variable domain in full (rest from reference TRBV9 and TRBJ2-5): DSGVTQTPKHLITATGQRVTLRCSPRSGDLSVYWYQQSLDQGLQFLIQYYNGEERAKGNILERFSAQQFPDLHSELNLSSLELGDSALYFCASSKGTSNQVETQYFGPGTRLLVL.

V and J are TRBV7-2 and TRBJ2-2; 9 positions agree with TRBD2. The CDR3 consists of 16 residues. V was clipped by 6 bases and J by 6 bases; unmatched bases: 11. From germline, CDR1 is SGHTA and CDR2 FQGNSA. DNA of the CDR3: TGTGCCAGCAGACGCGCGGGGGGGGCGCGGGCCGGGGAGCTGTTTTTT. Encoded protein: CASRRAGGARAGELFF.

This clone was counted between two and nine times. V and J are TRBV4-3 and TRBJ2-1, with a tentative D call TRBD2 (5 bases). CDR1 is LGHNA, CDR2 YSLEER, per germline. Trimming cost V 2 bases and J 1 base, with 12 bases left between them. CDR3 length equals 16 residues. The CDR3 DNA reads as TGCGCCAGCAGCCAATCCACCGGAGGTTCCTACAATGAGCAGTTCTTC. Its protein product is CASSQSTGGSYNEQFF.

The CDR3 here is CASSRTGGRGSTDTQYF. In DNA, the CDR3 is TGTGCCAGCAGCCGGACGGGCGGGAGGGGTAGCACAGATACGCAGTATTTT. This chain uses TRBV5-5 with TRBJ2-3; 9 positions agree with TRBD2. Germline V lookup: CDR1 SGHKS, CDR2 YYEKEE (reference sequence). This CDR3 region has 17 residues. The trim removed 4 bases at V and 0 bases at J, leaving 9 bases unmatched.

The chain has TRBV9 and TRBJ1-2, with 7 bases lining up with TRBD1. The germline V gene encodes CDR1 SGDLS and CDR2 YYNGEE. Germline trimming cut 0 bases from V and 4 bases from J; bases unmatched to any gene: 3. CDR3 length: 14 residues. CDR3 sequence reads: CASSVGDSTYGYTF. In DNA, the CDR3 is TGTGCCAGCAGCGTAGGGGACAGCACCTATGGCTACACCTTC.

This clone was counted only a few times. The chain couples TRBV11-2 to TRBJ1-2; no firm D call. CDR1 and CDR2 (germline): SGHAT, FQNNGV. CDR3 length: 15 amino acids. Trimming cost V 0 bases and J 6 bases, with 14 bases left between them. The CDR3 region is CASSLDRGKSDGYTF. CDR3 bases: TGTGCCAGCAGCTTAGATCGCGGCAAATCAGATGGCTACACCTTC. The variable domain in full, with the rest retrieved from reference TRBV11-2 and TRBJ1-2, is EAGVAQSPRYKIIEKRQSVAFWCNPISGHATLYWYQQILGQGPKLLIQFQNNGVVDDSQLPKDRFSAERLKGVDSTLKIQPAKLEDSAVYLCASSLDRGKSDGYTFGSGTRLTVV.

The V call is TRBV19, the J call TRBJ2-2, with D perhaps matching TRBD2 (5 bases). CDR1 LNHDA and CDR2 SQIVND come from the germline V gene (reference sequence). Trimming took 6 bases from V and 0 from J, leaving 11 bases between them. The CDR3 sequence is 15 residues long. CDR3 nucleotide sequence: TGTGCCAGTAGGGTAGGGAGAGCGAACACCGGGGAGCTGTTTTTT. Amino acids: CASRVGRANTGELFF.

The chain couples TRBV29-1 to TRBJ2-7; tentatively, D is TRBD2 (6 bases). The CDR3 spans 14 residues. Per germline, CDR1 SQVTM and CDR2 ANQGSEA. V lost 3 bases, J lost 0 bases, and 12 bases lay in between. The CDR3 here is CSVDVGGFSYEQYF. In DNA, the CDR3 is TGCAGCGTTGATGTGGGGGGATTCTCCTACGAGCAGTACTTC.

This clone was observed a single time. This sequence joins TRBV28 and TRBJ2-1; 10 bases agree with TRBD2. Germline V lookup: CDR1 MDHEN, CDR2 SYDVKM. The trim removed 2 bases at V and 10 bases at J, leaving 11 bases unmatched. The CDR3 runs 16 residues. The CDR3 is CASSLSAGLAGVEQFF. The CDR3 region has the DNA TGTGCCAGCAGTTTAAGTGCGGGGCTAGCGGGAGTGGAGCAGTTCTTC.

Here the CDR3 DNA reads TGTGCCAGCAGCTTAGTCCCAGGGGGCGCCGAGCAGTACTTC. This translates into CASSLVPGGAEQYF. The V and J genes are TRBV7-3 and TRBJ2-7; 8 positions match TRBD1. The CDR3 spans 14 residues. The V and J ends lost 2 bases and 6 bases, in that order; junction bases with no gene match: 6. Germline V lookup: CDR1 SGHTA, CDR2 FQGTGA.